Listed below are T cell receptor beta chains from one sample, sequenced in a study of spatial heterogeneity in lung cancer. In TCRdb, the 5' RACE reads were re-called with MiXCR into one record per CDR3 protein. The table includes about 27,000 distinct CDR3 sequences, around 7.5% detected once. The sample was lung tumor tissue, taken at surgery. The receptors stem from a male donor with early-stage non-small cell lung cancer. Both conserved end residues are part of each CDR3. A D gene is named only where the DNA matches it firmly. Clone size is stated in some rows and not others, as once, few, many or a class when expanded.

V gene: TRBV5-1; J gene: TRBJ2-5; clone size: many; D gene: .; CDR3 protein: CASSLNQETQYF; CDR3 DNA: TGCGCCAGCAGCTTGAACCAAGAGACCCAGTACTTC
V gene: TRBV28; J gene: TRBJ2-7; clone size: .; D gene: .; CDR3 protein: CASSTSGPYEQYF; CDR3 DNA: TGTGCCAGCAGTACATCGGGGCCATACGAGCAGTACTTC
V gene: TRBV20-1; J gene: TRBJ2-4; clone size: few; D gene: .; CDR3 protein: CSARGGLAKNIQYF; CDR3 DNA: TGCAGTGCTAGAGGCGGATTAGCCAAAAACATTCAGTACTTC
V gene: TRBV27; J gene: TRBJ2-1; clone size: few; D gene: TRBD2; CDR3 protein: CASRGLASYNEQFF; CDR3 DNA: TGTGCCAGCAGGGGACTAGCCTCCTACAATGAGCAGTTCTTC
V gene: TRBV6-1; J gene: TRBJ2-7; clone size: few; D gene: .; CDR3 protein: CASSTSGGGPYEQYF; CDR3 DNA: TGTGCCAGCAGTACCTCCGGAGGAGGTCCCTACGAGCAGTACTTC
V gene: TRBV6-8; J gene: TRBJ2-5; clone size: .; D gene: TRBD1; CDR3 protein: CASSSYRGIYHTETQYF; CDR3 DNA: TGTGCCAGCAGTTCTTACAGGGGTATCTACCACACAGAGACCCAGTACTTC
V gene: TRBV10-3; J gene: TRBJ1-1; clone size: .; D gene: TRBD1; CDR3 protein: CAIRGTGNTEAFF; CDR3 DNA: TGTGCCATCAGGGGGACAGGCAACACTGAAGCTTTCTTT
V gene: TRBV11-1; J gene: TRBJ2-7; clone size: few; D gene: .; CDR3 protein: CASSRDFNYEQYF; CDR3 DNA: TGTGCCAGCAGCCGGGACTTTAATTACGAGCAGTACTTC
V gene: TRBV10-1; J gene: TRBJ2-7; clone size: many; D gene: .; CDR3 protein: CASSDRDTSYEQYF; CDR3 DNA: TGCGCCAGCAGTGACCGGGACACATCCTACGAGCAGTACTTC
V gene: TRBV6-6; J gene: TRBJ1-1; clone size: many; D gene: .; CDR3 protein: CASSYSDITEAFF; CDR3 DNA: TGTGCCAGCAGTTACTCAGATATCACTGAAGCTTTCTTT
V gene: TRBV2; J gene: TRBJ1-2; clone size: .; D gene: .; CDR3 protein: CASSERSYGYTF; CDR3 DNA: TGTGCCAGCAGTGAAAGGAGCTATGGCTACACCTTC
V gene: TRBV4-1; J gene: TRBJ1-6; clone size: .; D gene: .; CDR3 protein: CASSQDPRDLYSPLHF; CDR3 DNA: TGCGCCAGCAGCCAAGATCCCCGGGATCTCTATTCACCCCTCCACTTT
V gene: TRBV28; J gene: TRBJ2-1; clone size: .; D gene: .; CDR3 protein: CASSATPNEQFF; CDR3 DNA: TGTGCCAGCAGTGCAACACCGAATGAGCAGTTCTTC
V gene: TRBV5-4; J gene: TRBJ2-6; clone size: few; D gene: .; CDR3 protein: CASSTESGANVLTF; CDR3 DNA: TGTGCCAGCTCTACGGAATCTGGGGCCAACGTCCTGACTTTC
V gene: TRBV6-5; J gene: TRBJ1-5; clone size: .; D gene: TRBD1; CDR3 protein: CASGKGDSLSNQPQHF; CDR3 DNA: TGTGCCAGCGGAAAGGGGGACAGTTTAAGCAATCAGCCCCAGCATTTT
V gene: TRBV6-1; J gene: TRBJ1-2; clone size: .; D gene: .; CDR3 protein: CASKKQENYGYTF; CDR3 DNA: TGTGCCAGCAAGAAACAGGAGAACTATGGCTACACCTTC
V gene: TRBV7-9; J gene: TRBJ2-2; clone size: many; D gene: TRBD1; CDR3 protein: CASSPTGGSGELFF; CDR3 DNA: TGTGCCAGCAGCCCAACAGGGGGCTCCGGGGAGCTGTTTTTT
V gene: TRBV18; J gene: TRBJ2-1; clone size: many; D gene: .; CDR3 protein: CASSPGPVIFF; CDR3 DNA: TGTGCCAGCTCACCCGGCCCGGTTATATTCTTC
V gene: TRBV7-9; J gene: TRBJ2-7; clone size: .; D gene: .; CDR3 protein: CASSLVRMGEQYF; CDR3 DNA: TGTGCCAGCAGCTTAGTAAGAATGGGGGAGCAGTACTTC
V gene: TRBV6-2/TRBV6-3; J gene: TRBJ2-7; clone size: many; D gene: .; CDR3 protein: CASSYSGGLEQYF; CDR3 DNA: TGTGCCAGCAGTTACTCCGGGGGCCTCGAGCAGTACTTC
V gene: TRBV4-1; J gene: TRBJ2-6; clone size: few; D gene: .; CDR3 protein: CASSQVGGAGANVLTF; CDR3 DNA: TGCGCCAGCAGCCAAGTAGGTGGTGCTGGGGCCAACGTCCTGACTTTC
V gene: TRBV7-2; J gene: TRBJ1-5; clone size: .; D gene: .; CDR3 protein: CASSTGQPGKPQHF; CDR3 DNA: TGTGCCAGCAGCACCGGACAGCCTGGAAAGCCCCAGCATTTT
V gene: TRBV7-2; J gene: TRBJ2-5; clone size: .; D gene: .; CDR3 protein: CASSLNGGEETQYF; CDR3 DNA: TGTGCCAGCAGCTTGAACGGGGGAGAGGAGACCCAGTACTTC
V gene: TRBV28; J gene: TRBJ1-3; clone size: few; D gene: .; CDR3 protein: CASSLLAGTEGGNTIYF; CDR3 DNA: TGTGCCAGCAGTTTATTGGCAGGAACAGAGGGTGGAAACACCATATATTTT
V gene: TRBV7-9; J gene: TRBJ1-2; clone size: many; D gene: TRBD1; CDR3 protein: CASSHQGASYGYTF; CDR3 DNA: TGTGCCAGCAGTCACCAGGGGGCCAGCTATGGCTACACCTTC
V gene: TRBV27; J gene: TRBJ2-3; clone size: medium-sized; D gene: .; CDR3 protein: CASSLSGGGAGPQYF; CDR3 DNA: TGTGCCAGCAGTTTATCGGGGGGCGGGGCGGGCCCGCAGTATTTT
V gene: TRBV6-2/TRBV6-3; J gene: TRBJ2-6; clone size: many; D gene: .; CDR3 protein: CASTHHRSGANVLTF; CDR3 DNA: TGTGCCAGCACTCATCACCGGTCTGGGGCCAACGTCCTGACTTTC
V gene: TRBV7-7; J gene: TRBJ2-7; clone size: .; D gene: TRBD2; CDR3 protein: CASSLGLSPYEQYF; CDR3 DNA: TGTGCCAGCAGCTTGGGACTATCCCCCTACGAGCAGTACTTC
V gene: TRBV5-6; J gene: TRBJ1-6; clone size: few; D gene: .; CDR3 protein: CASSLIQSPLHF; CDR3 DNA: TGTGCCAGCAGCCTCATCCAGTCACCCCTCCACTTT
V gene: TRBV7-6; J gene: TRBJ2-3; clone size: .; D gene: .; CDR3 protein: CASSLAWVGSPTDTQYF; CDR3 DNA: TGTGCCAGCAGCTTAGCGTGGGTCGGGAGCCCCACAGATACGCAGTATTTT
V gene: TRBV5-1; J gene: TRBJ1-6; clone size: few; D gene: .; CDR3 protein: CASSLASAGEGSPLHF; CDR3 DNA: TGCGCCAGCAGCTTGGCGTCGGCGGGAGAGGGATCACCCCTCCACTTT
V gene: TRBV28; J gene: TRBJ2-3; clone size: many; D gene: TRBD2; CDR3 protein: CASSLGLAGGTDTQYF; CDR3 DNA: TGTGCCAGCAGTTTGGGACTAGCGGGGGGTACAGATACGCAGTATTTT
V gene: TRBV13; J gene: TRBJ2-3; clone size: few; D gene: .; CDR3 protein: CASSLGQAASTDTQYF; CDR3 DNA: TGTGCCAGCAGCTTAGGACAGGCGGCTAGCACAGATACGCAGTATTTT
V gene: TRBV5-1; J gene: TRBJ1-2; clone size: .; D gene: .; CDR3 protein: CASSLEQNGYTF; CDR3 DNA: TGCGCCAGCAGCTTGGAACAGAATGGCTACACCTTC
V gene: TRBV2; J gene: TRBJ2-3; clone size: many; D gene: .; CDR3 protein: CAILGMSLADTQYF; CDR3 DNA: TGTGCCATCCTGGGGATGTCGCTGGCAGATACGCAGTATTTT
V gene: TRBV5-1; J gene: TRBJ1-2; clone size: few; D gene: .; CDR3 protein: CASSLAPAGANYGYTF; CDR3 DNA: TGCGCCAGCAGCTTGGCCCCGGCAGGCGCCAACTATGGCTACACCTTC
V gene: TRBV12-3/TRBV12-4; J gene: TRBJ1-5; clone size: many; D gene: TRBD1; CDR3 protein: CASSLSWTGENQPQHF; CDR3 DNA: TGTGCCAGCAGCCTGTCCTGGACAGGGGAGAATCAGCCCCAGCATTTT
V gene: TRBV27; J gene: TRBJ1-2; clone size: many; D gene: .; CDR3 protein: CASSLTPAGYGYTF; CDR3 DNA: TGTGCCAGCAGTTTAACCCCAGCGGGCTATGGCTACACCTTC
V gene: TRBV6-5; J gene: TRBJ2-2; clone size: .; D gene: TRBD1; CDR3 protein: CASSYSLDRGNTGELFF; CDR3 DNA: TGTGCCAGCAGTTACTCCCTGGACAGGGGTAACACCGGGGAGCTGTTTTTT
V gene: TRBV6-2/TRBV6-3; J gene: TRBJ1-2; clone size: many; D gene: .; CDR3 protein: CASSYEAGDGYTF; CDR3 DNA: TGTGCCAGCAGTTACGAGGCAGGGGATGGCTACACCTTC
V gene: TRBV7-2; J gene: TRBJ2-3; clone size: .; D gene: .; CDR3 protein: CASSLEAITDTQYF; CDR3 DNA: TGTGCCAGCAGCTTAGAGGCCATCACAGATACGCAGTATTTT
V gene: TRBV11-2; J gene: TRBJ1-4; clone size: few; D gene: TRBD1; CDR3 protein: CASSSTGGQNEKLFF; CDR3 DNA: TGTGCCAGCAGCTCCACAGGGGGCCAAAATGAAAAACTGTTTTTT
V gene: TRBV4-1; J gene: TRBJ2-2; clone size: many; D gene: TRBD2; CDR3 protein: CASSQGLAGTGELFF; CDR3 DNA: TGCGCCAGCAGCCAAGGACTAGCGGGGACCGGGGAGCTGTTTTTT
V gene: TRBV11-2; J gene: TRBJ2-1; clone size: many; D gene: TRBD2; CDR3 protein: CASSKGLAAYNEQFF; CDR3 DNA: TGTGCCAGCAGCAAGGGACTAGCGGCCTACAATGAGCAGTTCTTC
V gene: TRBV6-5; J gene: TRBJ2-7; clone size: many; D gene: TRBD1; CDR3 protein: CASRTLGDRDEQYF; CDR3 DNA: TGTGCCAGCAGAACCCTGGGGGACAGGGACGAGCAGTACTTC
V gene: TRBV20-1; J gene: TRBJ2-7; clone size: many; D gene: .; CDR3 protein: CSARLGWEQYF; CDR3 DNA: TGCAGTGCTAGACTGGGCTGGGAGCAGTACTTC
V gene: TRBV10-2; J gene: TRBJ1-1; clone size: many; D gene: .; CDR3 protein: CASSEWEPQNTEAFF; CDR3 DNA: TGCGCCAGCAGTGAGTGGGAACCACAGAACACTGAAGCTTTCTTT
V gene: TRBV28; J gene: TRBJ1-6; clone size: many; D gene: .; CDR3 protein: CASSLRSGWNSPLHF; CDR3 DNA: TGTGCCAGCAGTTTAAGGTCGGGGTGGAATTCACCCCTCCACTTT
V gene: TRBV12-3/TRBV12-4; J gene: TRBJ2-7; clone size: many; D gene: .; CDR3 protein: CASSAARQASYEQYF; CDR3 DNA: TGTGCCAGCAGTGCGGCGAGGCAGGCCTCCTACGAGCAGTACTTC
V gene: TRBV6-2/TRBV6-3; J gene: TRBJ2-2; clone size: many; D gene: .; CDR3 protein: CASSYSGPSVSRGNTGELFF; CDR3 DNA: TGTGCCAGCAGTTACTCGGGCCCTTCAGTCTCCCGGGGGAACACCGGGGAGCTGTTTTTT